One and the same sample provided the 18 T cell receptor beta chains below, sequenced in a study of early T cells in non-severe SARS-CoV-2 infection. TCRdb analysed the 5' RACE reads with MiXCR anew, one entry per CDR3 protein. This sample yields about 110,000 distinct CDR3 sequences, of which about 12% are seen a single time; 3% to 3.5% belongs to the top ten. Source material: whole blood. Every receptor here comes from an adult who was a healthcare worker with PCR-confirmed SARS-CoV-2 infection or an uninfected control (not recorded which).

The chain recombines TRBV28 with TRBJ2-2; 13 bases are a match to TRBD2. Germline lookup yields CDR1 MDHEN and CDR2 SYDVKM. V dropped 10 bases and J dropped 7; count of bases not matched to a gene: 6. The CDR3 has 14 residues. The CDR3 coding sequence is TGTGCCACTCCGGGACTAGCGGGAAACGGGGAGCTGTTTTTT. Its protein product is CATPGLAGNGELFF.

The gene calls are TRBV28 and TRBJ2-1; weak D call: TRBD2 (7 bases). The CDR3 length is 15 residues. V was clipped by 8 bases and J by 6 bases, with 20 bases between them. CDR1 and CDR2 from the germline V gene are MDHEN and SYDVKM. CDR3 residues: CASLRLWGGVNEQFF. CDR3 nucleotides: TGTGCCAGCCTCCGGTTGTGGGGGGGCGTCAATGAGCAGTTCTTC.

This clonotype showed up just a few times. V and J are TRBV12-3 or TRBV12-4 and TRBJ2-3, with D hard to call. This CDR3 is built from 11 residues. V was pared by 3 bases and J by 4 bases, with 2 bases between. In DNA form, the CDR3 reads TGTGCCAGCAGTTTCGCAGATACGCAGTATTTT. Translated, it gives CASSFADTQYF.

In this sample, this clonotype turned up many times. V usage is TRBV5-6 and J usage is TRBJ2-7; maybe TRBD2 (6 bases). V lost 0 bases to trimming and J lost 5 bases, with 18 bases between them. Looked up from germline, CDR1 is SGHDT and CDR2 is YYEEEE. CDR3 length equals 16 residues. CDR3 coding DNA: TGTGCCAGCAGCTTGGACCCACGAGGGACTGTCCACGAGCAGTACTTC. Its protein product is CASSLDPRGTVHEQYF.

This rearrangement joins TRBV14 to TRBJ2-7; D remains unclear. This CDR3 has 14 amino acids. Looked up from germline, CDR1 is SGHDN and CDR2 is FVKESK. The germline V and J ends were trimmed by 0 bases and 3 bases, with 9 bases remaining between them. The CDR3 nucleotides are TGTGCCAGCAGCCAAGAGTGGGCGTACTACGAGCAGTACTTC. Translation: CASSQEWAYYEQYF.

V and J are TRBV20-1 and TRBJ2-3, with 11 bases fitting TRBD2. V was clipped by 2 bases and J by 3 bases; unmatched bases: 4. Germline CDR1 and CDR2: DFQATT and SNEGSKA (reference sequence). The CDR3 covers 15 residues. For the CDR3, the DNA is TGCAGTGCTAGACAGACTAGCGGGGTAACAGATACGCAGTATTTT. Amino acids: CSARQTSGVTDTQYF.

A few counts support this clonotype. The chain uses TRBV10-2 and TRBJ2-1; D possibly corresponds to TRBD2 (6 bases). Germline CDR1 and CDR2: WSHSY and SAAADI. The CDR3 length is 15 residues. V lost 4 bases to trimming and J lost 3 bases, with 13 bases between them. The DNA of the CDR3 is TGCGCCAGCAGTGCCAGTAGCGGAAACTACAATGAGCAGTTCTTC. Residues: CASSASSGNYNEQFF.

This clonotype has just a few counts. The CDR3 DNA follows: TGTGCCAGCAGTTCCCCTGGCAACCCCACTGAAGCTTTCTTT. It encodes CASSSPGNPTEAFF. The chain carries TRBV12-3 or TRBV12-4 and TRBJ1-1; D is ambiguous. Trimming stripped 4 bases from V and 4 bases from J, with 13 bases between. The CDR3 sequence is 14 residues long.

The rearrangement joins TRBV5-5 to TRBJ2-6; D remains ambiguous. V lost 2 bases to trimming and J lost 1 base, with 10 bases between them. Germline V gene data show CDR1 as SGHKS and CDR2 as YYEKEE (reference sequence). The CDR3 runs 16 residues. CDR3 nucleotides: TGTGCCAGCAGCTTTTCAGGTCTATCTGGGGCCAACGTCCTGACTTTC. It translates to CASSFSGLSGANVLTF.

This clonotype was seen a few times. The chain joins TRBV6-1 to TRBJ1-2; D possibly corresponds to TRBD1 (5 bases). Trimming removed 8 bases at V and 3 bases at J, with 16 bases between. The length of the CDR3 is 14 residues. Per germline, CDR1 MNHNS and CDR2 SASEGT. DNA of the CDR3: TGTGCCAGCCAGGAATGGGGCGCGGACTATGGCTACACCTTC. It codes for CASQEWGADYGYTF.

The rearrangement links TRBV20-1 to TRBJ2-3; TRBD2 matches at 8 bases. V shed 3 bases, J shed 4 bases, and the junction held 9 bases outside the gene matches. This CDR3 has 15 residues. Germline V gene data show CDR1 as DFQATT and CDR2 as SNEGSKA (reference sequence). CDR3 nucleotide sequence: TGCAGTGCTAGCGGGGGGGCCAGTCTAGCAGATACGCAGTATTTT. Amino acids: CSASGGASLADTQYF.

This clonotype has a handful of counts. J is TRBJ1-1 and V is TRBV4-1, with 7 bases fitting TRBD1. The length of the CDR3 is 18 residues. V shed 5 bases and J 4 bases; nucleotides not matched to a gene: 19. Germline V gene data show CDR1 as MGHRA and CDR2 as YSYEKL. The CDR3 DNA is TGCGCCAGCAGCTATACTGGACAGGCGGTCATGGGATCCACTGAAGCTTTCTTT. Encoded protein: CASSYTGQAVMGSTEAFF.

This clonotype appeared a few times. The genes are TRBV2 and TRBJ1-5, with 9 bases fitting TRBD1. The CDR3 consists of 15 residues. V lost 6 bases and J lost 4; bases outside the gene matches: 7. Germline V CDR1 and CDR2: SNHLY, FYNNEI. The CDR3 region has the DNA TGTGCCAGCAGATCCCGCGGACAGGGGAATCAGCCCCAGCATTTT. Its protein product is CASRSRGQGNQPQHF.

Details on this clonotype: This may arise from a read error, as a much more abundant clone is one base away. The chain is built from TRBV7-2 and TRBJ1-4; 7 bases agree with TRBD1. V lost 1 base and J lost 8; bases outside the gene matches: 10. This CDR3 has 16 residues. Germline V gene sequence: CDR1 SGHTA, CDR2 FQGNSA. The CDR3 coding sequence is TGTGCCAGCAGCTTAGGCCCTCAGGGGGTAGGAGAAAAACTGTTTTTT. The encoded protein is CASSLGPQGVGEKLFF.

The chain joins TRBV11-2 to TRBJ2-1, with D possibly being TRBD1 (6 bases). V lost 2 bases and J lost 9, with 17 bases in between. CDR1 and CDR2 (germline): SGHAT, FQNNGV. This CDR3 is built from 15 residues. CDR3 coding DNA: TGTGCCAGCAGCTTACGGCGCACAGGGCTCGGTGAGCAGTTCTTC. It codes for CASSLRRTGLGEQFF.

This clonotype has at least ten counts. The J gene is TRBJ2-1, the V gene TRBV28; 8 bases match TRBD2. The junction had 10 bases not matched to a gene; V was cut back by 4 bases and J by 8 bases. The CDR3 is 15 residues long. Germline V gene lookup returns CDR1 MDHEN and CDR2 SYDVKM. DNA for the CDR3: TGTGCCAGCAGTTCCCCCTGGACTAGCCCCTATGAGCAGTTCTTC. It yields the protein CASSSPWTSPYEQFF.

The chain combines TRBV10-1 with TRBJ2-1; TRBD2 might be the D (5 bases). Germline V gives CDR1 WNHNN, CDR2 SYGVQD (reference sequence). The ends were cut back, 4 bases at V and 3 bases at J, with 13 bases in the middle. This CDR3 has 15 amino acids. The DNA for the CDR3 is TGCGCCAGCAGTGGCGCGGGTGGCGACTACAATGAGCAGTTCTTC. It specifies CASSGAGGDYNEQFF.

CDR3 bases: TGCAGTGCTAGATCTAGTGAGGCTAGCCAAGCGGCCCAGTACTTC. Protein product: CSARSSEASQAAQYF. The chain has TRBV20-1 and TRBJ2-5, with D possibly matching TRBD2 (5 bases). V was clipped by 2 bases and J by 9 bases, with 22 bases between them. This CDR3 contains 15 residues. CDR1 and CDR2 from the germline V gene are DFQATT and SNEGSKA (reference sequence).